A single T cell receptor beta chain is shown here with its context. Its antigen is not identified. This specimen comes from a study of cytotoxic CD8 clonotypes in ibrutinib-treated CLL. Library input was about 2 micrograms of DNA from cryopreserved PBMCs. Here immunoSEQ multiplex PCR was the method, and the copy in TCRdb shows in-frame clones only, minus some. The top ten clones hold 6.7% of a sample with around 300,000 clones, 80% of them seen once. J gave up 6 bases and V 1 base, and 8 bases lay outside the gene matches. The CDR3 loop spans 15 amino acids. Germline-derived CDR1 and CDR2 are SGDLS and YYNGEE. Points from the study as a whole: Clonality (at baseline) was higher than in age-matched healthy donors and tracked circulating CD8+ T-cell counts. Clonality rose at ibrutinib response, held steady in sustained remission, and fell toward baseline at progression.

The input for sequencing was PBMCs, taken before ibrutinib treatment. This receptor was taken from a human donor with chronic lymphocytic leukemia. The rearrangement joins TRBV9 to TRBJ2-7; TRBD1 agrees at 9 bases. The CDR3 reads CASSVRQGEASEQYF. The CDR3 DNA sequence: TGTGCCAGCAGCGTAAGACAGGGGGAAGCGAGCGAGCAGTACTTC.